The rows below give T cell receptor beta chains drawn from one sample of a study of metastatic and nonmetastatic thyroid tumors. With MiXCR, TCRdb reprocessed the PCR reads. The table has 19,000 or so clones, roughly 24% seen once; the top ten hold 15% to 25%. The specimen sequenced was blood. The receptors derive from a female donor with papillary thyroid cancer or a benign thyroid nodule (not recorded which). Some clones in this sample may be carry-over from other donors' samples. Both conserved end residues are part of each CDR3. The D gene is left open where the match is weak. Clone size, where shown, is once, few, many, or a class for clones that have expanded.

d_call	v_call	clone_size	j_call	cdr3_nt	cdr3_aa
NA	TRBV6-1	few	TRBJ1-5	TGTGCCAGCAGAGACACAGGGTACAATCAGCCCCAGCATTTT	CASRDTGYNQPQHF
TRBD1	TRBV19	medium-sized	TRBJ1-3	TGTGCCAGTACCTCCCCCCGGGACAGGGGACCTCTATTTGGAAACACCATATATTTT	CASTSPRDRGPLFGNTIYF
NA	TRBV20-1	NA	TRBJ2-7	TGCAGTGCGGGCTACTCTACCTACGAGCAGTACTTC	CSAGYSTYEQYF
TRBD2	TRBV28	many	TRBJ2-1	TGTGCCAGCAGTGCTGTAGCGGGAGGATACGGGCACAATGAGCAGTTCTTC	CASSAVAGGYGHNEQFF
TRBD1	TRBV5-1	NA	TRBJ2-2	TGCGCCAGCAGCTTACAGGGGCGTACGAACACCGGGGAGCTGTTTTTT	CASSLQGRTNTGELFF
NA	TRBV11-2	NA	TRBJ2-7	TGTGCCAGCAGTCTAGACAGAATCTACGAGCAGTACTTC	CASSLDRIYEQYF
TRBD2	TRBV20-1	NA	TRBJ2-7	TGTAGTGCCAAAGCCGGACTAGCGGGGACTTACGAGCAGTACTTC	CSAKAGLAGTYEQYF
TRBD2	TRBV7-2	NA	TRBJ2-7	TGTGCCAGCAGTTATAGCGGGAGGTGGTACGAGCAGTACTTC	CASSYSGRWYEQYF
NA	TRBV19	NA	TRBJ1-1	TGTGCCAGTAGTGGCAGGCCTGAAACTGAAGCTTTCTTT	CASSGRPETEAFF
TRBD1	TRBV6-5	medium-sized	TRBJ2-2	TGTGCCAGCAGTTACCAGGGGGACGGGGAGCTGTTTTTT	CASSYQGDGELFF
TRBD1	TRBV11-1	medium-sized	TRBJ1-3	TGTGCCAGCAGCCCGCTACGGGACAGCTCTGGAAACACCATATATTTT	CASSPLRDSSGNTIYF
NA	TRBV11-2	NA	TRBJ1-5	TGTGCCAGCAGCTTCGGTGTCGGGGGTAGCAATCAGCCCCAGCATTTT	CASSFGVGGSNQPQHF
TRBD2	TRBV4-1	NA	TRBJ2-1	TGCGCCAGCAGCCAAGTCCAGCGGCGGGGGAATGAGCAGTTCTTC	CASSQVQRRGNEQFF
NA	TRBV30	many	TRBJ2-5	TGTGCCTGGAGTCGACAGAGACAAGAGACCCAGTACTTC	CAWSRQRQETQYF
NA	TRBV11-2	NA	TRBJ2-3	TGTGCCAGCCAGGATTTAAGCACAGATACGCAGTATTTT	CASQDLSTDTQYF
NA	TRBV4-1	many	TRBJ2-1	TGCGCCAGCAGCCAAGGCCGGGCGCAAATAGAGTACAATGAGCAGTTCTTC	CASSQGRAQIEYNEQFF
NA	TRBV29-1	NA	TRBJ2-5	TGCAGCGTTGGGAAACAGGGTGGGGAGACCCAGTACTTC	CSVGKQGGETQYF
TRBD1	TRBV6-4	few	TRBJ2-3	TGTGCCAGCAGTGACTCCGGACAGGGGTCAGATACGCAGTATTTT	CASSDSGQGSDTQYF
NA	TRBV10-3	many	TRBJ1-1	TGTGCCATCAGTGTGGGGCTAAGCACTGAAGCTTTCTTT	CAISVGLSTEAFF
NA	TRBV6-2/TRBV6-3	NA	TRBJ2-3	TGTGCCAGCACCTTCCGACGGGGCGGGGATACGCAGTATTTT	CASTFRRGGDTQYF
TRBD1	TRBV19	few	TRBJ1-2	TGTGCCAGTAGTGACACCCTGGGACAGGGTATCGGCTACACCTTC	CASSDTLGQGIGYTF
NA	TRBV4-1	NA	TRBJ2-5	TGCGCCAGCAGCCAAGGAGCGGCCAGGGGCCAAGAGACCCAGTACTTC	CASSQGAARGQETQYF
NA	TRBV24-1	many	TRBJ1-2	TGTGCCACCAGTGCAGGGCTCTATGGCTACACCTTC	CATSAGLYGYTF
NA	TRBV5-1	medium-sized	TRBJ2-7	TGCGCCAGCAGCTTGGACAGGGAAAAGGACGAGCAGTACTTC	CASSLDREKDEQYF
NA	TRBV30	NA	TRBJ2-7	TGTGCCTGCCGGGACCCAAACGAGCAGTACTTC	CACRDPNEQYF
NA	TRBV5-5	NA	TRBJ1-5	TGTGCCAGCTGCTTGGGACTAGCGGATCAGCCCCCGCATTTT	CASCLGLADQPPHF
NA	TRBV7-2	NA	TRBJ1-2	TGTGCCAGCAGCTTAGCGAGAGGAGCAGGAGAACTTAACTATGGCTACACCTTC	CASSLARGAGELNYGYTF
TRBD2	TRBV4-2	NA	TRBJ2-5	TGTGCCAGCAGCCAAGACGGGACTAGCGGGGGGGCCGAGACCCAGTACTTC	CASSQDGTSGGAETQYF
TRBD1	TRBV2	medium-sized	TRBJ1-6	TGTGCCAGCAGTTTAACCGGGACAGGGACTTCACCCCTCCACTTT	CASSLTGTGTSPLHF
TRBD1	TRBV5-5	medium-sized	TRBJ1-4	TGTGCCAGCAGCTTGGGACCGACAGGGGGGAATGAAAAACTGTTTTTT	CASSLGPTGGNEKLFF
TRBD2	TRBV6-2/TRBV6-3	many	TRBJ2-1	TGTGCCAGCAGTCTTAGCGGGGGCTCCTACAATGAGCAGTTCTTC	CASSLSGGSYNEQFF
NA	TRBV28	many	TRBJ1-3	TGTGCCAGCGCCGGGGGGTTATCAGGAAACACCATATATTTT	CASAGGLSGNTIYF
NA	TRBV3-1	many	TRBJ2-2	TGTGCCAGCAGCCTTAATTCGGGCGCCGGGGAGCTGTTTTTT	CASSLNSGAGELFF
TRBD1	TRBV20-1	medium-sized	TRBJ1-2	TGCAGTGTAGGTCAGGGGGTTGACGGCTACACCTTC	CSVGQGVDGYTF
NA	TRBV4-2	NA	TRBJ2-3	TGTGCCAGCAGCCAAGATGGCAGCACAGATACGCAGTATTTT	CASSQDGSTDTQYF
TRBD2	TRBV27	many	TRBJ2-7	TGTGCCAGCAGTGTCAAAAGCGGGGAAGTCTACGAGCAGTACTTC	CASSVKSGEVYEQYF
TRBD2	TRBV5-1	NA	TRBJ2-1	TGCGCCAGCAGCTTATCACTAGCGGGAGTACTGAATGAGCAGTTCTTC	CASSLSLAGVLNEQFF
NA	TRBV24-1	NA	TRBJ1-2	TGTGACACCAGTCATCCAGGGGTGGAGGACTATGTCTACACCTTC	CDTSHPGVEDYVYTF
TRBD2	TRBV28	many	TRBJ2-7	TGTGCCAGCAGTTCTCTAGCGGGAGGAACCTACGAGCAGTACTTC	CASSSLAGGTYEQYF
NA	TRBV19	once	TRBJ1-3	TGTGCCAGTAGTATCTCAGGGCTCCAGAATACTGGAAACACCATATATTTT	CASSISGLQNTGNTIYF
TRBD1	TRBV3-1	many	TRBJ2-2	TGTGCCAGCAGCCAACCCCAGGGGGCGAACACCGGGGAGCTGTTTTTT	CASSQPQGANTGELFF
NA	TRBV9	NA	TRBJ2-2	TGTGCCAGCAGCCCCCGGACGGACACCGGGGAGCTGTTTTTT	CASSPRTDTGELFF
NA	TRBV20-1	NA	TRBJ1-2	TGCAGTGCTAGAGAACGGGGGGCTAACTATGGCTACACCTTC	CSARERGANYGYTF
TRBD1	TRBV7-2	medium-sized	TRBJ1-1	TGTGCCAGCAGCCGTAGGACAGGACCTCTGAACACTGAAGCTTTCTTT	CASSRRTGPLNTEAFF
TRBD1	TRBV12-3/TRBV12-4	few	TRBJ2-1	TGTGCCAGCAGTTCCACCGTCCCCGGACAGGGCTACAATGAGCAGTTCTTC	CASSSTVPGQGYNEQFF
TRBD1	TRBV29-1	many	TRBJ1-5	TGCAGCGTTGGACAGGGAGACAATCAGCCCCAGCATTTT	CSVGQGDNQPQHF
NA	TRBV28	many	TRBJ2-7	TGTGCCAGCAGCCGCTGGACCGCCGAGCAGTACTTC	CASSRWTAEQYF
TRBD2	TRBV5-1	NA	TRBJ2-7	TGCGCCAGCAGCGCCACTAGCGGAAACTACGAGCAGTACTTC	CASSATSGNYEQYF
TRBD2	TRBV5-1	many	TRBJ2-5	TGCGCCAGCAGCTCCGGGCGGCGGGAGGGCCGAAAGACCCAGTACTTC	CASSSGRREGRKTQYF
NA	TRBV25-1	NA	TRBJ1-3	TGTGCCAGCAGTGACCCCCGACAGGCCAGCGATGGAAACACCATATATTTT	CASSDPRQASDGNTIYF
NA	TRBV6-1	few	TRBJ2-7	TGTGCCAGCAGTTTACGCGGGACGTCCTACGAGCAGTACTTC	CASSLRGTSYEQYF